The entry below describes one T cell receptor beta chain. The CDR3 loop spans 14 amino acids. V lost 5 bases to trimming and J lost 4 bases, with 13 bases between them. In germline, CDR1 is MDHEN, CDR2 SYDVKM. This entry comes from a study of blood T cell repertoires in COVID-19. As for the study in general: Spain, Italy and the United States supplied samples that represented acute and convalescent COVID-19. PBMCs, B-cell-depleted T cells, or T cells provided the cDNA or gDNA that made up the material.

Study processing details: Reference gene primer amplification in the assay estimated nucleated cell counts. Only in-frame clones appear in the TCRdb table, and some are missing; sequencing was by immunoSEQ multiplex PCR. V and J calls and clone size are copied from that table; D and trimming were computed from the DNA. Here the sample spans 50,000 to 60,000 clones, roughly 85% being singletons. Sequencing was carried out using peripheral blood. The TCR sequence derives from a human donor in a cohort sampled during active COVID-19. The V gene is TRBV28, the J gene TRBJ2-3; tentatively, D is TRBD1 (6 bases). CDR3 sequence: CASSTQGQADTQYF. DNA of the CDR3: TGTGCCAGCAGTACACAGGGCCAGGCAGATACGCAGTATTTT.